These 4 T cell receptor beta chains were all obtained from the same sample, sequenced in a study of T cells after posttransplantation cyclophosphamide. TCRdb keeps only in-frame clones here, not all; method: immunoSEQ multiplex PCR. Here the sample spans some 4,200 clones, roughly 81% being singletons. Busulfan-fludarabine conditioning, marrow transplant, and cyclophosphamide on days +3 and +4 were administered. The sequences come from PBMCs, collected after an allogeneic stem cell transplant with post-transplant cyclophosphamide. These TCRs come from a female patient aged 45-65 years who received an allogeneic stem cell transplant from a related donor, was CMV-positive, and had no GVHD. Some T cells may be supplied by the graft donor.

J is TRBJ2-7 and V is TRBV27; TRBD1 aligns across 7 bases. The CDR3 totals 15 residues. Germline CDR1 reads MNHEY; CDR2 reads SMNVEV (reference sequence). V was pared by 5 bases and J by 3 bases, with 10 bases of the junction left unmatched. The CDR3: CASSPRQGLYYEQYF. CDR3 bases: TGTGCCAGCAGTCCCAGACAGGGTCTCTACTACGAGCAGTACTTC.

The CDR3 sequence is CASSQEPRDNQETQYF. CDR3 DNA: TGTGCCAGCAGCCAAGAACCCCGGGACAACCAAGAGACCCAGTACTTC. V and J are TRBV4-2 and TRBJ2-5, with D maybe TRBD1 (6 bases). The germline V and J ends were trimmed by 0 bases and 0 bases, with 11 bases remaining between them. Germline CDR1 reads LGHNA; CDR2 reads YNFKEQ. The CDR3 loop spans 16 amino acids.

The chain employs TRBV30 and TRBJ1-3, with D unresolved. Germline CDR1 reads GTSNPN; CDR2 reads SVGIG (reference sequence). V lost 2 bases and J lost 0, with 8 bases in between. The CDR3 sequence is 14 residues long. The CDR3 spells CAWSSGSSGNTIYF. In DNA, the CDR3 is TGTGCCTGGAGTTCAGGCAGCTCTGGAAACACCATATATTTT. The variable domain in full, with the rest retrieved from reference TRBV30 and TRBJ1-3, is SQTIHQWPATLVQPVGSPLSLECTVEGTSNPNLYWYRQAAGRGLQLLFYSVGIGQISSEVPQNLSASRPQDRQFILSSKKLLLSDSGFYLCAWSSGSSGNTIYFGEGSWLTVV.

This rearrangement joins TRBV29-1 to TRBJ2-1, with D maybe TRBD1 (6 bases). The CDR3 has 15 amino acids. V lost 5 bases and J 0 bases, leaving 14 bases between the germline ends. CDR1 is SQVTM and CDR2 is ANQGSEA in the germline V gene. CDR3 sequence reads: CSVSRGSFSYNEQFF. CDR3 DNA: TGCAGCGTTTCCAGGGGATCCTTCTCCTACAATGAGCAGTTCTTC.